This TCR beta chain was captured by sequencing in a study of blood T cell repertoires in COVID-19. Study-wide background: Both acute and convalescent COVID-19 samples were obtained from the United States, Italy and Spain. T cells, B-cell-depleted T cells, or PBMCs provided the cDNA or gDNA that served as material.

Produced via immunoSEQ multiplex PCR; TCRdb's table is partial and in-frame only. The sample includes approximately 190,000 clones, more than 80% of them seen just once. Germline CDR1 ENHRY, CDR2 SYGVKD. The length of the CDR3 is 18 residues. Trimming cost V 5 bases and J 1 base, with 18 bases left between them. Sequenced: peripheral blood. The chain recombines TRBV10-3 with TRBJ1-6; tentatively, D is TRBD1 (6 bases). This receptor was identified in a man aged 45-65 years with acute or convalescent COVID-19. The CDR3 nucleotides read TGTGCCATCAGTAACCACCGGGGGGGCAGGTCCTATAATTCACCCCTCCACTTT. This sequence encodes CAISNHRGGRSYNSPLHF.